Listed here are 30 T cell receptor beta chains from one sample, sequenced in a study of T cell changes during pregnancy in multiple sclerosis. Here immunoSEQ multiplex PCR was the method, and the copy in TCRdb shows in-frame clones only, minus some. The sample records under 60,000 clones, around 92% being singletons. The sequenced sample was CD4+ T cells from peripheral blood mononuclear cells, obtained in the third trimester of pregnancy. The receptors were sampled from a female donor with multiple sclerosis, enrolled in a pregnancy study.

The chain couples TRBV30 to TRBJ1-1; D perhaps matches TRBD1 (5 bases). This CDR3 comprises 14 residues. In germline, CDR1 is GTSNPN, CDR2 SVGIG (reference sequence). Trimming removed 7 bases from V and 0 bases from J, with 15 bases in between. The chain's CDR3 is CASRAGFMNTEAFF. The CDR3 DNA sequence: TGTGCCTCGAGGGCAGGGTTCATGAACACTGAAGCTTTCTTT.

The V gene is TRBV5-1, the J gene TRBJ1-5, with TRBD1 identical over 7 bases. The CDR3 has 15 residues. Losses at the gene ends were 1 base for V and 3 bases for J; bases not matched to a gene: 4. Germline CDR1 and CDR2: SGHRS and YFSETQ. CDR3 bases: TGCGCCAGCAGCTTGACAGGGGCCCCCAATCAGCCCCAGCATTTT. This gives the protein CASSLTGAPNQPQHF.

V usage is TRBV6-5 and J usage is TRBJ2-4, with 8 bases that match TRBD1. V shed 4 bases, J shed 2 bases, and the junction held 4 bases outside the gene matches. This CDR3 has 15 amino acids. Germline V CDR1 and CDR2: MNHEY, SVGAGI. In DNA, the CDR3 is TGTGCCAGCAGTTTCCGACAGGGGTCCAAAAACATTCAGTACTTC. Protein: CASSFRQGSKNIQYF.

This chain uses TRBV7-2 with TRBJ1-2; D may be TRBD1 (5 bases). With 3 bases removed from V and 1 base from J, the gap between germline ends came to 6 bases. This CDR3 is 13 amino acids long. The germline CDR1 and CDR2 sequences are SGHTA and FQGNSA. In DNA form, the CDR3 reads TGTGCCAGCAGCTTGACAGTTAACTATGGCTACACCTTC. Translation: CASSLTVNYGYTF.

The genes are TRBV27 and TRBJ2-7; TRBD1 aligns across 10 bases. This CDR3 comprises 16 residues. The germline V gene encodes CDR1 MNHEY and CDR2 SMNVEV (reference sequence). The V and J ends lost 3 bases and 1 base, in that order; junction bases with no gene match: 6. The CDR3 DNA sequence: TGTGCCAGCAGTTTTGTGGTGGACAGGGGGTCCTACGAGCAGTACTTC. This encodes CASSFVVDRGSYEQYF.

The rearrangement uses TRBV7-9 and TRBJ2-5; D is possibly TRBD2 (6 bases). Germline CDR1 and CDR2: SEHNR and FQNEAQ (reference sequence). This CDR3 is built from 18 residues. V lost 2 bases, J lost 1 base, and 20 bases lay in between. The CDR3 loop is CASSLLRRGNYTQETQYF. The CDR3 bases are TGTGCCAGCAGCTTACTCCGGCGGGGCAATTACACCCAAGAGACCCAGTACTTC.

The chain recombines TRBV20-1 with TRBJ1-2; D is undetermined. The CDR3 loop spans 10 amino acids. CDR1 and CDR2 from the germline V gene are DFQATT and SNEGSKA (reference sequence). The V end lost 5 bases, the J end lost 8 bases, and 9 bases lay between the germline ends. The CDR3 spells CSAPNSGYTF. The CDR3 coding sequence is TGCAGTGCTCCCAACAGCGGCTACACCTTC.

J is TRBJ2-7 and V is TRBV30; TRBD2 agrees at 7 bases. CDR1 GTSNPN and CDR2 SVGIG come from the germline V gene (reference sequence). CDR3 size: 14 residues. V gave up 0 bases and J gave up 3 bases; unmatched junction bases: 5. CDR3 sequence: CAWSVGAGVYEQYF. DNA for the CDR3: TGTGCCTGGAGTGTAGGGGCGGGGGTCTACGAGCAGTACTTC. The whole variable domain, filled in from reference TRBV30 and TRBJ2-7, reads SQTIHQWPATLVQPVGSPLSLECTVEGTSNPNLYWYRQAAGRGLQLLFYSVGIGQISSEVPQNLSASRPQDRQFILSSKKLLLSDSGFYLCAWSVGAGVYEQYFGPGTRLTVT.

This rearrangement joins TRBV28 to TRBJ1-4, with D possibly being TRBD1 (6 bases). Germline assignment: CDR1 MDHEN and CDR2 SYDVKM. The CDR3 spans 16 residues. Trimming left V 4 bases short and J 0 bases short, with 12 bases between. CDR3 amino acids: CASSSQGPTTNEKLFF. Here the CDR3 DNA reads TGTGCCAGCAGTTCTCAGGGGCCGACAACTAATGAAAAACTGTTTTTT.

V usage is TRBV27 and J usage is TRBJ1-2; D perhaps matches TRBD1 (6 bases). The V end lost 3 bases, the J end lost 0 bases, and 14 bases lay between the germline ends. Per germline, CDR1 MNHEY and CDR2 SMNVEV (reference sequence). The CDR3 runs to 16 residues. The CDR3 DNA follows: TGTGCCAGCAGTTTCACGACAGGACCCCCTAACTATGGCTACACCTTC. Encoded protein: CASSFTTGPPNYGYTF.

The V gene is TRBV5-1, the J gene TRBJ1-4; D possibly corresponds to TRBD1 (6 bases). Trimming pared 1 base from V and 4 bases from J, leaving 11 bases between. Per germline, CDR1 SGHRS and CDR2 YFSETQ. The length of the CDR3 is 15 residues. The CDR3 DNA reads TGCGCCAGCAGCTTGACAGGGATGCATAATGAAAAACTGTTTTTT. This sequence encodes CASSLTGMHNEKLFF.

The V call is TRBV5-1, the J call TRBJ1-1; D might be TRBD1 (6 bases). This CDR3 region has 16 residues. The germline V gene has CDR1 SGHRS and CDR2 YFSETQ. With 1 base removed from V and 4 bases from J, the gap between germline ends came to 17 bases. The CDR3 here is CASSLRQDKSSTEAFF. Written as DNA, the CDR3 is TGCGCCAGCAGCTTGCGACAGGATAAGTCAAGCACTGAAGCTTTCTTT.

The rearrangement uses TRBV5-1 and TRBJ1-3; 7 nucleotides match TRBD1. Trimming cost V 4 bases and J 0 bases; bases outside gene matches: 7. There are 16 residues in the CDR3. Germline CDR1 SGHRS, CDR2 YFSETQ. CDR3 in DNA: TGCGCCAGCAGCGCCGCCCGACAGGGCTCTGGAAACACCATATATTTT. As protein: CASSAARQGSGNTIYF. The whole variable domain, remainder taken from reference TRBV5-1 and TRBJ1-3, is KAGVTQTPRYLIKTRGQQVTLSCSPISGHRSVSWYQQTPGQGLQFLFEYFSETQRNKGNFPGRFSGRQFSNSRSEMNVSTLELGDSALYLCASSAARQGSGNTIYFGEGSWLTVV.

The J gene is TRBJ2-5, the V gene TRBV4-1; TRBD2 matches at 11 bases. CDR3 length: 15 amino acids. Germline-derived CDR1 and CDR2 are MGHRA and YSYEKL. Trimming removed 5 bases from V and 5 bases from J; junction bases left unmatched: 7. This CDR3 reads CASSSLAGGGETQYF. For the CDR3, the DNA is TGCGCCAGCAGCTCCCTAGCGGGAGGAGGGGAGACCCAGTACTTC.

The CDR3 DNA follows: TGTGCCAGTAGTCCCCAGAGCGGGGATACGCAGTATTTT. Its protein product is CASSPQSGDTQYF. The rearrangement uses TRBV19 and TRBJ2-3, with D possibly TRBD2 on 6 matching bases. V was trimmed by 5 bases and J by 6 bases, leaving 12 bases between them. The germline V gene encodes CDR1 LNHDA and CDR2 SQIVND (reference sequence). The CDR3 is 13 residues long.

The chain combines TRBV10-3 with TRBJ2-1; 8 nucleotides match TRBD2. Germline loops: CDR1 ENHRY, CDR2 SYGVKD. V dropped 2 bases and J dropped 8; count of bases not matched to a gene: 8. The CDR3 length is 15 residues. This chain's CDR3 is CAISERGTSSHEQFF. The CDR3 nucleotides are TGTGCCATCAGTGAGCGGGGGACTAGTTCCCATGAGCAGTTCTTC.

The chain couples TRBV28 to TRBJ2-7; 7 bases fit TRBD1. Per germline, CDR1 MDHEN and CDR2 SYDVKM. V was clipped by 7 bases and J by 2 bases; unmatched bases: 14. The CDR3 contains 16 residues. CDR3 protein: CASNNAGTAITYEQYF. The CDR3 DNA reads TGTGCCAGCAACAACGCCGGGACAGCGATCACCTACGAGCAGTACTTC.

The chain links TRBV6-1 to TRBJ2-3; D perhaps matches TRBD1 (6 bases). Germline V lookup: CDR1 MNHNS, CDR2 SASEGT. V was cut by 6 bases and J by 0 bases, with 13 bases left in between. This CDR3 region has 15 residues. The CDR3 region has the DNA TGTGCCAGCAGGATGACAGGTTCTAGCACAGATACGCAGTATTTT. Amino acids: CASRMTGSSTDTQYF.

The genes are TRBV5-1 and TRBJ2-5; 7 bases map to TRBD1. There are 14 residues in the CDR3. CDR1 SGHRS and CDR2 YFSETQ come from the germline V gene. J gave up 1 base and V 2 bases, and 2 bases lay outside the gene matches. The CDR3 DNA follows: TGCGCCAGCAGCTTTGACAGGGCCCAAGAGACCCAGTACTTC. As protein: CASSFDRAQETQYF.

This chain uses TRBV5-1 with TRBJ1-3, with 8 positions matching TRBD1. This CDR3 comprises 16 residues. After removal of 0 bases from V and 0 bases from J, the junction contained 2 bases not matched to a gene. CDR1 is SGHRS and CDR2 is YFSETQ in the germline V gene. CDR3 amino acids: CASSLGTGNSGNTIYF. The DNA for the CDR3 is TGCGCCAGCAGCTTGGGGACAGGGAACTCTGGAAACACCATATATTTT. The full variable domain, rest sourced from reference TRBV5-1 and TRBJ1-3, is KAGVTQTPRYLIKTRGQQVTLSCSPISGHRSVSWYQQTPGQGLQFLFEYFSETQRNKGNFPGRFSGRQFSNSRSEMNVSTLELGDSALYLCASSLGTGNSGNTIYFGEGSWLTVV.

This chain links TRBV18 with TRBJ2-3; D is uncertain. Trimming left V 3 bases short and J 6 bases short, with 13 bases between. The length of the CDR3 is 14 residues. CDR1 and CDR2 from the germline V gene are KGHSH and LQKENI. The CDR3 sequence is CASSPEFTGDTQYF. CDR3 in DNA: TGTGCCAGCTCACCGGAGTTTACCGGGGATACGCAGTATTTT.

The chain uses TRBV10-3 and TRBJ1-2; 8 positions agree with TRBD1. J gave up 4 bases and V 3 bases, and 4 bases lay outside the gene matches. This CDR3 has 14 amino acids. Germline-derived CDR1 and CDR2 are ENHRY and SYGVKD. The CDR3 DNA follows: TGTGCCATCAGTGATCAGGGGGCGCGCTATGGCTACACCTTC. Its protein product is CAISDQGARYGYTF.

The chain employs TRBV27 and TRBJ2-3, with TRBD2 as a possible D gene (5 bases). Trimming removed 4 bases from V and 0 bases from J, with 8 bases in between. The length of the CDR3 is 14 residues. Germline V lookup: CDR1 MNHEY, CDR2 SMNVEV (reference sequence). Here the CDR3 reads CASSSRTSTDTQYF. The CDR3 nucleotides are TGTGCCAGCAGTTCTCGGACTAGCACAGATACGCAGTATTTT.

The J gene is TRBJ2-1, the V gene TRBV19, with 15 bases fitting TRBD2. Germline trimming cut 0 bases from V and 11 bases from J; bases unmatched to any gene: 5. In germline, CDR1 is LNHDA, CDR2 SQIVND (reference sequence). The CDR3 totals 16 residues. The CDR3 DNA reads as TGTGCCAGTAGTATAGATCCCGGGACTAGCGGGGGGAAGCAGTTCTTC. It encodes CASSIDPGTSGGKQFF.

The rearrangement links TRBV5-6 to TRBJ1-1; D possibly corresponds to TRBD1 (6 bases). Germline V gene sequence: CDR1 SGHDT, CDR2 YYEEEE. The CDR3 loop spans 15 amino acids. The V and J ends lost 3 bases and 1 base respectively, with 13 bases between them. The DNA of the CDR3 is TGTGCCAGCAGCTGGGGACACCTACCGAACACTGAAGCTTTCTTT. Amino acids: CASSWGHLPNTEAFF.

This sequence joins TRBV28 and TRBJ2-2; possibly TRBD2 for D (6 bases). The CDR3 has 16 residues. V lost 5 bases and J lost 1, with 14 bases in between. Germline CDR1 MDHEN, CDR2 SYDVKM. CDR3 in DNA: TGTGCCAGCAGTAAATCAGCGGGTATGAACACCGGGGAGCTGTTTTTT. Translated, it gives CASSKSAGMNTGELFF.

The rearrangement uses TRBV6-1 and TRBJ1-2; D is perhaps TRBD1 (5 bases). Germline values: CDR1 MNHNS, CDR2 SASEGT. Trimming removed 4 bases at V and 2 bases at J, with 11 bases between. The CDR3 is made up of 14 amino acids. DNA of the CDR3: TGTGCCAGCAGTGGTCCGACAGACAACTATGGCTACACCTTC. Its protein is CASSGPTDNYGYTF.

V usage is TRBV25-1 and J usage is TRBJ1-2; unclear D gene. Per the germline V gene, CDR1 is MGHDK and CDR2 is SYGVNS. The CDR3 loop spans 15 amino acids. Deletions cut 2 bases from V and 2 bases from J, with 12 bases between. In DNA form, the CDR3 reads TGTGCCAGCAGTGAAAACCGGCCGGGAAACTATGGCTACACCTTC. Its translation is CASSENRPGNYGYTF.

The genes are TRBV11-3 and TRBJ2-5, with 8 bases aligning to TRBD1. CDR1 SGHNT and CDR2 YENEEA come from the germline V gene. The CDR3 extends over 14 amino acids. J gave up 5 bases and V 4 bases, and 6 bases lay outside the gene matches. DNA for the CDR3: TGTGCCAGCAGCTCTTGGACAGGGTCGGAGACCCAGTACTTC. Protein product: CASSSWTGSETQYF.

The rearrangement uses TRBV19 and TRBJ1-2, with D tentatively TRBD1 (6 bases). The germline V gene encodes CDR1 LNHDA and CDR2 SQIVND (reference sequence). This CDR3 has 13 residues. Trimming took off 9 bases at V and 8 bases at J, with 19 bases between the two ends. The CDR3 sequence: CASAAGTPWGYTF. Here the CDR3 DNA reads TGTGCCAGCGCTGCCGGGACACCCTGGGGCTACACCTTC.